This TCR beta chain originates from a study of blood T cells in healthy people across ages. Across the whole study: With template switching, about one barcoded beta molecule was captured per two T cells.

Study-level points and caveats: Per million T cells, the diversity of TCR beta decreased roughly linearly as age advanced.

For this clonotype: The antigen is unknown.

The authors extracted at least 5.5 micrograms of total RNA per sample. CDR1 is DFQATT, CDR2 SNEGSKA, per germline (reference sequence). The CDR3 runs to 17 residues. Deletions cut 2 bases from V and 4 bases from J, with 20 bases between. PCR was performed a second time for roughly 7 to 11 cycles using a sample-barcoded 5' primer and a J-beta primer mix. Paired-end reads containing CDR3 totaled no fewer than 2.5 million for each sample. TCRdb recomputed calls from the 5' RACE reads with MiXCR, one row per CDR3 protein. There are some 700,000 distinct CDR3 sequences in the sample; roughly 47% occur only once, and about 20% lies in the top ten.

The sequence derives from a woman aged 60-70 years in good health. The chain recombines TRBV20-1 with TRBJ2-2; D is possibly TRBD1 or TRBD2 (5 bases each). Source material: blood. Here the CDR3 reads CSARPMKVRGFTGELFF. DNA for the CDR3: TGCAGTGCTAGACCCATGAAGGTGAGGGGATTCACCGGGGAGCTGTTTTTT.